A single sample gave rise to the 18 T cell receptor beta chains below, sequenced in a study of molecular identifiers for immune sequencing clone quantification. In TCRdb, the PCR reads were re-called with MiXCR into one record per CDR3 protein. The table records about 510,000 distinct CDR3 sequences, roughly 24% of them present only once. The material sequenced was naive CD8+ T cells from blood, with Jurkat cell RNA spiked in. The sample's subset: FACS-sorted CD8+CD4-CCR7+CD45RA+ naive T cells. Receptor source: a human donor in good health. Some libraries in this study had Jurkat cell RNA spiked in.

A remark on this clonotype: A junction boundary mismatches the germline segment, possibly from a read error. This chain links TRBV27 with TRBJ2-7; 9 nucleotides align to TRBD1. Germline V CDR1 and CDR2: MNHEY, SMNVEV (reference sequence). The CDR3 is made up of 15 amino acids. The DNA of the CDR3 is TGTGCCGGCAGTTTCTCCGGACAGGGGATCTACGAGCAGTACTTC. Protein product: CAGSFSGQGIYEQYF.

The chain is built from TRBV19 and TRBJ2-2, with D unclear. The length of the CDR3 is 15 residues. V lost 5 bases, J lost 0 bases, and 10 bases lay in between. CDR1 is LNHDA, CDR2 SQIVND, per germline (reference sequence). CDR3 nucleotides: TGTGCCAGTAGTTACGTGGCAACGAACACCGGGGAGCTGTTTTTT. Amino acid sequence: CASSYVATNTGELFF.

The rearrangement joins TRBV27 to TRBJ2-2; no clear D gene. Trimming took off 5 bases at V and 6 bases at J, with 7 bases between the two ends. The CDR3 is 12 residues long. The germline gives CDR1 MNHEY, CDR2 SMNVEV (reference sequence). This chain's CDR3 is CASSVTAGELFF. The CDR3 coding sequence is TGTGCCAGCAGTGTTACGGCCGGGGAGCTGTTTTTT.

In the case of this clonotype: Likely a read error: the CDR3 ends without its conserved phenylalanine or tryptophan. The rearrangement links TRBV19 to TRBJ2-7; the D gene is possibly TRBD1 (6 bases). Germline assignment: CDR1 LNHDA and CDR2 SQIVND (reference sequence). This CDR3 contains 13 residues. Trimming removed 5 bases at V and 1 base at J, with 9 bases between. For the CDR3, the DNA is TGTGCCAGTAGTCCAGGGGTTTCCTACGAGCAGTACCTC. Translating gives CASSPGVSYEQYL.

The table lists this clonotype with many counts. This chain connects TRBV28 to TRBJ2-2; TRBD2 aligns across 8 bases. Germline CDR1 is MDHEN and CDR2 is SYDVKM. This CDR3 comprises 14 residues. The V gene end was trimmed by 10 bases and the J gene end by 6 bases; junction bases not matched to a gene: 10. CDR3 in amino acids: CATGSSGSPGELFF. DNA of the CDR3: TGTGCCACGGGGTCAAGCGGGAGTCCCGGGGAGCTGTTTTTT.

The chain combines TRBV2 with TRBJ1-4; D unresolved. CDR3 length equals 17 residues. Germline V gene sequence: CDR1 SNHLY, CDR2 FYNNEI. The germline V and J ends were trimmed by 4 bases and 0 bases, with 15 bases remaining between them. The DNA for the CDR3 is TGTGCCAGCAGTGGCATGGGTCCCGAGACAACTAATGAAAAACTGTTTTTT. Protein product: CASSGMGPETTNEKLFF.

Regarding this clonotype: A junction boundary mismatches the germline segment, possibly from a read error. This chain connects TRBV11-2 to TRBJ2-1, with 11 bases fitting TRBD2. Germline lookup yields CDR1 SGHAT and CDR2 FQNNGV. This CDR3 region has 16 residues. CDR3 sequence reads: CVSSSAIAGGRNEQFF. In nucleotides, the CDR3 is TGTGTCAGCAGCTCTGCTATAGCGGGGGGGCGCAATGAGCAGTTCTTC. Drawing the rest from reference TRBV11-2 and TRBJ2-1, the complete variable domain is EAGVAQSPRYKIIEKRQSVAFWCNPISGHATLYWYQQILGQGPKLLIQFQNNGVVDDSQLPKDRFSAERLKGVDSTLKIQPAKLEDSAVYLCVSSSAIAGGRNEQFFGPGTRLTVL.

In its sample, this clonotype was seen many times. The chain carries TRBV24-1 and TRBJ2-2, with D maybe TRBD2 (5 bases). Trimming took 3 bases from V and 6 from J, leaving 13 bases between them. CDR3 length equals 15 residues. CDR1 and CDR2 from the germline V gene are KGHDR and SFDVKD. The CDR3 is CATSDPTTGSGELFF. CDR3 DNA sequence: TGTGCCACCAGTGATCCCACCACGGGGTCCGGGGAGCTGTTTTTT.

The chain carries TRBV6-5 and TRBJ2-7; D unresolved. Germline V gives CDR1 MNHEY, CDR2 SVGAGI. V was trimmed by 0 bases and J by 5 bases, leaving 11 bases between them. The CDR3 runs to 14 residues. The CDR3 DNA sequence: TGTGCCAGCAGTTACTCTTCCAGGAACGACGAGCAGTACTTC. Its protein product is CASSYSSRNDEQYF.

This clonotype came up many times. The chain combines TRBV28 with TRBJ1-5; the D is unclear. CDR3 length equals 13 residues. Trimming left V 3 bases short and J 5 bases short, with 8 bases between. The germline V gene encodes CDR1 MDHEN and CDR2 SYDVKM. The CDR3 nucleotides read TGTGCCAGCAGTTTGTTCTCGTATCAGCCCCAGCATTTT. It specifies CASSLFSYQPQHF.

The rearrangement joins TRBV7-9 to TRBJ2-7; D may be TRBD1 (7 bases). The germline V gene encodes CDR1 SEHNR and CDR2 FQNEAQ (reference sequence). This CDR3 region has 14 residues. V was shortened by 8 bases and J by 5 bases, with 19 bases between the two germline ends. The CDR3 reads CASGPRDSGDEQYF. The DNA for the CDR3 is TGTGCCAGCGGCCCGCGGGACAGCGGAGACGAGCAGTACTTC.

This clonotype was observed at least ten times. This chain links TRBV28 with TRBJ2-3, with 9 bases lining up with TRBD2. The CDR3 has 15 residues. Per the germline V gene, CDR1 is MDHEN and CDR2 is SYDVKM. The junction had 8 bases not matched to a gene; V was cut back by 5 bases and J by 5 bases. This chain's CDR3 is CASSPPLAGVDTQYF. DNA of the CDR3: TGTGCCAGCAGTCCCCCGTTAGCGGGAGTAGATACGCAGTATTTT.

On this clonotype: The junction and the germline gene differ at one end; a read error may be behind it. The chain carries TRBV6-6 and TRBJ2-7; 7 bases align to TRBD1. The CDR3 has 16 residues. Germline V gives CDR1 MNHNY, CDR2 SVGAGI (reference sequence). CDR3 residues: CASSYRTGTANYGQYF. CDR3 nucleotide sequence: TGTGCCAGCAGTTACCGTACCGGGACAGCCAACTACGGGCAGTACTTC.

This clonotype was observed a handful of times. The chain has TRBV4-2 and TRBJ2-5, with D possibly being TRBD2 (6 bases). CDR3 length equals 15 residues. The ends were cut back, 1 base at V and 5 bases at J, with 14 bases in the middle. Germline CDR1 and CDR2: LGHNA and YNFKEQ. DNA of the CDR3: TGTGCCAGCAGCCAAGTGATGGCTAGCGATGAGACCCAGTACTTC. Translation gives CASSQVMASDETQYF.

This clonotype has a handful of counts. The rearrangement links TRBV25-1 to TRBJ2-7, with TRBD1 as a possible D gene (6 bases). Germline loops: CDR1 MGHDK, CDR2 SYGVNS. The V gene lost 5 bases and the J gene lost 3 bases, with 14 bases spanning the gap. This CDR3 has 14 residues. CDR3 in DNA: TGTGCCAGCAGTTCCCAGGGGAGAGACTACGAGCAGTACTTC. It translates to CASSSQGRDYEQYF.

This clonotype was observed a handful of times. The chain has TRBV5-4 and TRBJ1-4, with no clear D. The CDR3 extends over 15 amino acids. Trimming cost V 3 bases and J 5 bases, with 14 bases left between them. Germline V gene data show CDR1 as SGHNT and CDR2 as YYREEE (reference sequence). The DNA of the CDR3 is TGTGCCAGCAGCTCGTCGGGGATCCAAAATGAAAAACTGTTTTTT. The encoded protein is CASSSSGIQNEKLFF.

This clonotype was recorded at least ten times. V and J are TRBV7-2 and TRBJ1-1; tentative D call: TRBD1 (6 bases). V lost 1 base to trimming and J lost 7 bases, with 16 bases between them. Per germline, CDR1 SGHTA and CDR2 FQGNSA. The CDR3 is 15 amino acids. CDR3 DNA: TGTGCCAGCAGCTTAGTCTTGGGGGCGTCGGATGAAGCTTTCTTT. Residues: CASSLVLGASDEAFF. The variable domain in full, with the rest retrieved from reference TRBV7-2 and TRBJ1-1, is GAGVSQSPSNKVTEKGKDVELRCDPISGHTALYWYRQSLGQGLEFLIYFQGNSAPDKSGLPSDRFSAERTGGSVSTLTIQRTQQEDSAVYLCASSLVLGASDEAFFGQGTRLTVV.

The chain joins TRBV6-1 to TRBJ2-7; D gene unclear. This CDR3 comprises 18 residues. Germline-derived CDR1 and CDR2 are MNHNS and SASEGT. V lost 0 bases to trimming and J lost 7 bases, with 25 bases between them. DNA of the CDR3: TGTGCCAGCAGTGAAGCGCGCGCGTCGCCCGGCTTCTATCGAGAGCAGTACTTC. Translating it yields CASSEARASPGFYREQYF.